A single sample is the source of the 14 T cell receptor beta chains below, sequenced in a study of monozygotic twins with inflammatory bowel disease. From the 5' RACE reads, TCRdb lists one entry per CDR3 protein and no DNA. The sample data list 300,000 to 400,000 distinct CDR3 sequences. The sequencing sample was made of blood. All receptors come from a human donor with ulcerative colitis or Crohn's disease, or a healthy co-twin of an affected twin (not recorded which).

The chain is built from TRBV20-1 and TRBJ2-3; no DNA is available, so the TRBD2 call from TCRdb remains unchecked. This CDR3 contains 17 residues. Germline V gives CDR1 DFQATT, CDR2 SNEGSKA (reference sequence). The CDR3 region is CSARRNLAGRGTDTQYF.

The chain combines TRBV10-2 with TRBJ2-2; absent DNA, TCRdb's TRBD1 call cannot be checked. The CDR3 covers 16 residues. Germline V gene data show CDR1 as WSHSY and CDR2 as SAAADI. The CDR3 loop reads CASSDFQQGGTGELFF.

V and J are TRBV5-5 and TRBJ2-1. CDR1 SGHKS and CDR2 YYEKEE come from the germline V gene (reference sequence). The CDR3 covers 17 residues. This CDR3 reads CASSLLLSPVGNNEQFF.

The CDR3 region is CASSLPILAGELFF. The chain combines TRBV28 with TRBJ2-2. CDR1 is MDHEN, CDR2 SYDVKM, per germline. The CDR3 contains 14 residues.

The gene calls are TRBV12-3 or TRBV12-4 and TRBJ2-2; TCRdb selects TRBD2, and the lack of DNA leaves this call unchecked. The CDR3 is 15 amino acids. CDR3 protein: CASTQTSGYTGELFF.

The V gene is TRBV7-9, the J gene TRBJ2-5; there is no DNA to check the TCRdb D call of TRBD1. Per the germline V gene, CDR1 is SEHNR and CDR2 is FQNEAQ (reference sequence). This CDR3 is 15 amino acids long. This CDR3 is CASTRGGKSQETQYF.

The chain's CDR3 is CASRGQVDDGYTF. The V gene is TRBV6-4, the J gene TRBJ1-2; TCRdb lists TRBD1, though no DNA is available to test this call. This CDR3 contains 13 residues. Germline assignment: CDR1 MRHNA and CDR2 SNTAGT.

The chain's CDR3 is CASTPGEFLGELFF. The V call is TRBV5-1, the J call TRBJ2-2; the D call of TRBD1 rests on TCRdb alone, since no DNA is present to check it. CDR1 is SGHRS, CDR2 YFSETQ, per germline. The CDR3 spans 14 residues.

The chain is built from TRBV6-5 and TRBJ1-6; TCRdb designates TRBD1, a call that cannot be tested without DNA. The CDR3 is 12 amino acids. The germline CDR1 and CDR2 sequences are MNHEY and SVGAGI. The CDR3 here is CASRRQGPTLHF.

The chain employs TRBV5-1 and TRBJ2-5; the TCRdb call, TRBD2, lacks DNA for checking. CDR1 and CDR2 from the germline V gene are SGHRS and YFSETQ. The CDR3 is made up of 17 amino acids. CDR3 loop: CASSLGSLAGEWETQYF. Together with reference TRBV5-1 and TRBJ2-5, the CDR3 gives the full variable domain: KAGVTQTPRYLIKTRGQQVTLSCSPISGHRSVSWYQQTPGQGLQFLFEYFSETQRNKGNFPGRFSGRQFSNSRSEMNVSTLELGDSALYLCASSLGSLAGEWETQYFGPGTRLLVL.

The V gene is TRBV4-1, the J gene TRBJ2-5; TCRdb picks TRBD2, but there is no DNA to check that call. This CDR3 has 16 amino acids. Germline values: CDR1 MGHRA, CDR2 YSYEKL. CDR3 in amino acids: CASSGGLAGAQETQYF.

CDR3 region: CSVVLGEPTDTQYF. The V gene is TRBV29-1, the J gene TRBJ2-3; without DNA, the TCRdb call of TRBD1 cannot be checked. Looked up from germline, CDR1 is SQVTM and CDR2 is ANQGSEA. There are 14 residues in the CDR3.

The V and J genes are TRBV5-5 and TRBJ2-2; TCRdb proposes TRBD2, but this gene call is untestable without DNA. The CDR3 covers 15 residues. CDR1 and CDR2 (germline): SGHKS, YYEKEE (reference sequence). This CDR3 is CASSLLDFYTGELFF.

This sequence joins TRBV6-5 and TRBJ2-3; no DNA is available, so the TRBD2 call from TCRdb remains unchecked. This CDR3 spans 18 amino acids. CDR1 is MNHEY and CDR2 is SVGAGI in the germline V gene. The CDR3 is CASSYSIRERGDTDTQYF.